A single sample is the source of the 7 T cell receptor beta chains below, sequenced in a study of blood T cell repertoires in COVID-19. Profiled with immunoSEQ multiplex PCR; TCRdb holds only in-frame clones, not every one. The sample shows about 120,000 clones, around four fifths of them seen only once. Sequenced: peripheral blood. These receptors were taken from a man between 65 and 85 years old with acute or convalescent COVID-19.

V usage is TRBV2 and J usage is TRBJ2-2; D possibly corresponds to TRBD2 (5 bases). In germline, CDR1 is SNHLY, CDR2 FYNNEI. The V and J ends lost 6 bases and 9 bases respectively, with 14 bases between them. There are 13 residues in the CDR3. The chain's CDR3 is CASRIDRGWELFF. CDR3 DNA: TGTGCCAGCAGGATAGACCGAGGGTGGGAGCTGTTTTTT.

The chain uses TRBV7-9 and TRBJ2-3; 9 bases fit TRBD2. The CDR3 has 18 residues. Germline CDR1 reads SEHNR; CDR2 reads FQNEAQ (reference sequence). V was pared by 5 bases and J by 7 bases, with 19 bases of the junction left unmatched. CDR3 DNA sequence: TGTGCCAGCAGCGGACGGGGGCGGGAGGGCCTAGAAGGGAATACGCAGTATTTT. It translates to CASSGRGREGLEGNTQYF.

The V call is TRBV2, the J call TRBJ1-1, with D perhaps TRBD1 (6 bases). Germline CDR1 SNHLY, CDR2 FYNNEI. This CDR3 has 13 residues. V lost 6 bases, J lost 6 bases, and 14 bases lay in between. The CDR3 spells CASRLTGSAEAFF. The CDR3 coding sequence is TGTGCCAGCAGACTTACAGGGTCCGCTGAAGCTTTCTTT.

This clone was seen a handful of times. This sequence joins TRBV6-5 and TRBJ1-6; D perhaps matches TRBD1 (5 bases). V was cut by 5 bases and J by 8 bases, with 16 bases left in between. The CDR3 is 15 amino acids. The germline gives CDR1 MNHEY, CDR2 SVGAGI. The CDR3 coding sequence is TGTGCCAGCAGTCGTAGCGGGGGAGGCGATTCACCCCTCCACTTT. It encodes CASSRSGGGDSPLHF.

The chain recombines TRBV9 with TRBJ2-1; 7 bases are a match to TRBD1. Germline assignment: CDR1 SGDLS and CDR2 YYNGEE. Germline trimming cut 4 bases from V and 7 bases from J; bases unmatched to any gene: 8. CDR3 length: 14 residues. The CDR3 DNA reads TGTGCCAGCAGCCCGGACAACAGGGGAAATGAGCAGTTCTTC. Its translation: CASSPDNRGNEQFF.

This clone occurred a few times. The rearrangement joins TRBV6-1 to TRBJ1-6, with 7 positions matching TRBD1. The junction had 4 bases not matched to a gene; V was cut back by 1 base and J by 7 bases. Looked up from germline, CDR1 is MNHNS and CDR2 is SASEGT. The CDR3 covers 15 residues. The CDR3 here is CASSEGDRINSPLHF. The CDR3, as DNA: TGTGCCAGCAGTGAAGGGGACAGAATCAATTCACCCCTCCACTTT.

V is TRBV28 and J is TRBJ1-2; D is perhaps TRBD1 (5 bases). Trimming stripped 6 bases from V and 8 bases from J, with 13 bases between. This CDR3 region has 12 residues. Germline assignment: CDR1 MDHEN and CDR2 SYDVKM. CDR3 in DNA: TGTGCCAGCAGGTCAGGGTCCTGGGGCTACACCTTC. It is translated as CASRSGSWGYTF.